This T cell receptor beta chain originates from a study of Graves' ophthalmopathy and Graves' hyperthyroidism (dated by TCRdb to 2016 to 2018). Context from the whole study: Peripheral blood was collected at initial diagnosis, prior to any treatment. TCR beta repertoire signatures were used to distinguish Graves' ophthalmopathy from Graves' hyperthyroidism and to predict progression to ophthalmopathy. In total, approximately 140 blood samples were TCR-sequenced: 40 to 45 ophthalmopathy, under 85 hyperthyroidism and about 17 hyperthyroidism-to-ophthalmopathy patients. A discovery set of about a hundred patients (roughly 41 ophthalmopathy, 57 stable hyperthyroidism) was enrolled to explore V-J signatures distinguishing ophthalmopathy from hyperthyroidism. The independent validation cohort included about 19 hyperthyroidism patients plus 17 patients who later progressed from hyperthyroidism to ophthalmopathy. In five or six hyperthyroidism patients, the T-cell repertoires found in thyroid tissue were compared with those found in blood. Once sampling was done, hyperthyroidism patients were given methimazole at a starting dose of 30 mg daily, while ophthalmopathy patients were given high-dose intravenous methylprednisolone. The 100 or so discovery patients were divided at random into training and test sets in a 7:3 ratio. On the study overall, not on this receptor specifically: Most expanded thyroid clonotypes with frequency above 0.001 were also detected in blood, suggesting blood repertoires may reflect the thyroid immune response. The 13-signature model separated ophthalmopathy from stable hyperthyroidism with approximately 85% sensitivity and around 81% specificity in cross-validation, and 80%/75% in the test set. No statistical method was used to predetermine the sample size, and group allocation was not hidden from the investigators. In validation, the model predicted ophthalmopathy progression with more than 55% sensitivity and around 72% specificity; about a dozen predicted patients were CT-confirmed with GO in a median of approximately six months.

At least ten counts were recorded for this clonotype. The clone's antigen remains unknown. Base-call qualities are not available, and no considerably larger clone is one nucleotide away. For repertoire sequencing, TCR beta CDR3 regions were amplified from RNA transcripts. The first round of RT-PCR was done with HTBI primers and the Qiagen OneStep RT-PCR kit, and was followed by a second round of multiplex PCR, then size selection and purification. The libraries underwent paired-end sequencing with 100 bp reads on an Illumina HiSeq2000. The authors processed their data as follows. SOAPnuke was used for read processing, and reads with adapters, uncalled bases, a mean Phred below 15, or no exact constant-primer or identifier match were discarded. High-quality paired reads were merged with COPE v1.2.5. Each unique nucleotide sequence was treated as a clonotype, and MiTCR v1.1 was used to align the clonotypes to the IMGT TRB V, D and J references. The analysis was limited to V-J combinations with a frequency above 0.0001, which together covered just over 98% of the repertoires. A TCR clonal expansion and chaos score per V-J combination was defined as the ratio of F50 clonal expansion to chaos observed in the TCRdist matrix. Welch's t-statistics and random forest were used to reduce features to about a dozen V-J combinations, which were fed into a naive Bayes classifier. Thyroid-blood repertoire similarity was quantified with the Morisita-Horn index. TCRdb trimmed public reads at Q25 via fastp, called clones via MiXCR and kept in-frame beta chains. One record per CDR3 amino acid sequence lists the most common genes and DNA. The V and J calls were not made by the authors but by TCRdb's processing. A total of 300,000 to 500,000 distinct CDR3 sequences appear in this sample, approximately 15% of them only once. The ten largest clones represent 5.5% to 7% of the sample.

Stable hyperthyroidism was defined as no progression to ophthalmopathy within 18 months of follow-up. Hyperthyroidism patients were newly diagnosed, were aged 18 to 65 years, and had a disease duration under 2 months. Patients with other autoimmune diseases, uncontrolled infections, pregnancy or lactation were excluded from the study. Diagnosis was based on clinical symptoms, serum thyroxine, TRAb, thyroid ultrasound and orbital computed tomography. Using Ficoll-Paque density gradient centrifugation, PBMCs were isolated from less than 11 ml of fresh peripheral blood. Total RNA was extracted using Trizol reagent, and RNA quality was checked on an Agilent 2100 Bioanalyzer. The CDR3 runs 15 amino acids, cysteine and phenylalanine included. The sequence is cut down to CDR3 DNA, 45 bases in frame from base 1. CDR1 and CDR2, looked up from the germline V gene (reference sequence), are LNHDA and SQIVND. V is cut by 6 bases and J by 4 bases, and the space between the germline ends is 18 bases.

Sequencing input: peripheral blood. The clonotype comes from a woman aged 18-30 years with stable Graves' hyperthyroidism. Donor details come from another sample of the same person, matched by shared clones. The rearranged segments are TRBV19 and TRBJ1-2, with the D gene call left open. The nucleotides read TGTGCCAGTAGGATACCGGGGATAGGTGGCTATGGCTACACCTTC. Its translation reads: CASRIPGIGGYGYTF.